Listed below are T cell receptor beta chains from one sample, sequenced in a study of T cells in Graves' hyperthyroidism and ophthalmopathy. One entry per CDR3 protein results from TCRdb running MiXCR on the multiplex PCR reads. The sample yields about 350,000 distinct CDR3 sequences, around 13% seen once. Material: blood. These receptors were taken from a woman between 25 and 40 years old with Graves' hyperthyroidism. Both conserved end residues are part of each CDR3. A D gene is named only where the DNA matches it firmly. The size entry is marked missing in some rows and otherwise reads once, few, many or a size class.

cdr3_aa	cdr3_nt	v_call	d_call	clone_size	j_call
CASSPRAGELFF	TGCGCCAGCAGCCCCAGGGCCGGGGAGCTGTTTTTT	TRBV5-1	NA	NA	TRBJ2-2
CASSPYAGSYEQYF	TGTGCCAGCAGCCCTTATGCAGGGTCCTACGAGCAGTACTTC	TRBV12-3/TRBV12-4	NA	NA	TRBJ2-7
CASSYDSGPYEQYF	TGTGCCAGCAGTTACGATAGCGGACCCTACGAGCAGTACTTC	TRBV6-2/TRBV6-3	NA	many	TRBJ2-7
CASSSSGTSGSTDTQYF	TGCGCCAGCAGCTCCTCGGGGACTAGCGGGAGCACAGATACGCAGTATTTT	TRBV5-1	TRBD2	many	TRBJ2-3
CASSLGGANTEAFF	TGTGCCAGCAGCCTAGGGGGCGCGAACACTGAAGCTTTCTTT	TRBV28	TRBD1	many	TRBJ1-1
CASSQDTRGWSNEKLFF	TGTGCCAGCAGCCAAGATACCCGGGGGTGGAGTAATGAAAAGCTGTTTTTT	TRBV4-2	NA	NA	TRBJ1-4
CASSLGRFTEAFF	TGTGCCAGTAGTTTAGGCCGGTTCACTGAAGCTTTCTTT	TRBV19	NA	few	TRBJ1-1
CASSLIASEELFF	TGTGCCAGCAGTTTAATCGCTAGCGAGGAGCTGTTTTTT	TRBV27	NA	NA	TRBJ2-2
CATRPGLAFNEQFF	TGTGCCACCAGACCGGGACTAGCTTTTAATGAGCAGTTCTTC	TRBV15	TRBD2	NA	TRBJ2-1
CASSSGQGRKREQYF	TGTGCCAGCAGTTCAGGACAGGGTCGAAAGCGCGAGCAGTACTTC	TRBV27	TRBD1	many	TRBJ2-7
CASSLASAGVYNEQFF	TGTGCCAGCAGCTTAGCGTCGGCTGGGGTATACAATGAGCAGTTCTTC	TRBV7-2	NA	few	TRBJ2-1
CASRRLAGGIDEQFF	TGTGCCAGCAGGAGACTAGCGGGAGGGATAGATGAGCAGTTCTTC	TRBV6-4	TRBD2	NA	TRBJ2-1
CASSELGSGSDTDTQYF	TGCGCCAGCAGTGAGTTGGGTAGCGGGAGTGACACAGATACGCAGTATTTT	TRBV10-1	TRBD2	many	TRBJ2-3
CASSLGKVGYGYTF	TGTGCCAGCAGCTTGGGGAAAGTGGGCTATGGCTACACCTTC	TRBV5-6	NA	few	TRBJ1-2
CASSGTSGRAGVNEQFF	TGTGCCAGCAGTGGGACTAGCGGGAGGGCCGGCGTGAATGAGCAGTTCTTC	TRBV6-4	TRBD2	NA	TRBJ2-1
CASSPFPGTGEAFF	TGTGCCAGCAGCCCCTTTCCAGGGACAGGGGAAGCTTTCTTT	TRBV6-2/TRBV6-3	TRBD1	NA	TRBJ1-1
CASNRGVDSGNTIYF	TGTGCCAGCAACCGAGGGGTCGACTCTGGAAACACCATATATTTT	TRBV12-3/TRBV12-4	NA	many	TRBJ1-3
CASSISQYTDTQYF	TGTGCCAGTAGTATCAGTCAGTACACAGATACGCAGTATTTT	TRBV19	NA	NA	TRBJ2-3
CANSLRQPNEKLFF	TGTGCCAACAGTTTAAGGCAGCCAAATGAAAAACTGTTTTTT	TRBV12-3/TRBV12-4	NA	many	TRBJ1-4
CASNANPHGAAYEQYF	TGTGCCAGCAACGCAAACCCCCATGGCGCGGCTTACGAGCAGTACTTC	TRBV5-5	NA	NA	TRBJ2-7
CAITPTLGTGYNEQFF	TGTGCCATCACCCCAACCCTTGGGACAGGGTACAATGAGCAGTTCTTC	TRBV10-3	TRBD1	NA	TRBJ2-1
CASSQVGGLEPQHF	TGTGCCAGCAGCCAAGTAGGGGGGTTGGAGCCCCAGCATTTT	TRBV3-1	NA	many	TRBJ1-5
CASSSLSTNEKLFF	TGTGCCAGCAGCTCCCTATCAACTAATGAAAAACTGTTTTTT	TRBV11-2	NA	NA	TRBJ1-4
CASSRPTSGNYEQYF	TGTGCCAGCAGCCGCCCGACTAGCGGAAACTACGAGCAGTACTTC	TRBV12-3/TRBV12-4	TRBD2	few	TRBJ2-7
CASSLGGRQETQYF	TGTGCCAGCAGTTTAGGAGGCCGCCAAGAGACCCAGTACTTC	TRBV28	NA	many	TRBJ2-5
CASSIGASGRYQETRYF	TGTGCCAGTAGTATAGGAGCTAGCGGGAGGTACCAAGAGACCCGGTACTTC	TRBV19	TRBD2	once	TRBJ2-5
CASSYQAGANSDTQYF	TGTGCCAGCAGCTACCAAGCGGGAGCTAACTCAGATACGCAGTATTTT	TRBV7-2	TRBD2	many	TRBJ2-3
CASSPLAGGPTGELFF	TGTGCCAGCAGCCCACTAGCGGGAGGGCCCACCGGGGAGCTGTTTTTT	TRBV5-5	TRBD2	many	TRBJ2-2
CASSPYDPETEAFF	TGTGCCAGCAGTCCATATGACCCGGAAACTGAAGCTTTCTTT	TRBV28	NA	many	TRBJ1-1
CASSPGQVGYTF	TGTGCCAGCAGCCCGGGACAAGTTGGCTACACCTTC	TRBV3-1	NA	few	TRBJ1-2
CSASHQGGRRNEQFF	TGCAGTGCTAGCCATCAAGGCGGGAGGCGGAATGAGCAGTTCTTC	TRBV20-1	TRBD2	NA	TRBJ2-1
CACDAGTGAELFF	TGTGCCTGTGACGCCGGGACAGGGGCCGAACTGTTTTTT	TRBV30	TRBD1	few	TRBJ1-4
CASSNQGNQPQHF	TGTGCCAGCAGCAATCAGGGAAATCAGCCCCAGCATTTT	TRBV7-9	NA	many	TRBJ1-5
CASSIGGQGIQPQHF	TGTGCCAGTAGTATAGGGGGACAGGGGATCCAGCCCCAGCATTTT	TRBV19	TRBD1	NA	TRBJ1-5
CASSKSRDETQYF	TGTGCCAGCTCAAAGTCGCGGGACGAGACCCAGTACTTC	TRBV18	NA	few	TRBJ2-5
CASSFPGTYGYTF	TGTGCCAGCAGTTTTCCAGGGACCTATGGCTACACCTTC	TRBV12-3/TRBV12-4	NA	many	TRBJ1-2
CSAVDRARGYTF	TGCAGTGCGGTCGACAGGGCCAGGGGCTACACCTTC	TRBV20-1	TRBD1	few	TRBJ1-2
CASRPGTASSTDTQYF	TGTGCCAGCAGGCCCGGGACAGCGTCTAGCACAGATACGCAGTATTTT	TRBV11-1	TRBD1	few	TRBJ2-3
CATKSGRSYEQYF	TGTGCCACCAAGAGCGGGAGGAGCTACGAGCAGTACTTC	TRBV28	TRBD2	NA	TRBJ2-7
CATSRDPGTEAFF	TGTGCCACCAGCAGAGATCCCGGCACTGAAGCTTTCTTT	TRBV15	NA	many	TRBJ1-1
CASSSQGYNEQFF	TGTGCCAGCAGTTCACAGGGGTACAATGAGCAGTTCTTC	TRBV6-9	TRBD1	NA	TRBJ2-1
CASSQGRRRDGYTF	TGTGCCAGCAGCCAGGGCCGGAGGCGGGATGGCTACACCTTC	TRBV3-1	NA	few	TRBJ1-2